This T cell receptor beta chain was observed in a study of control samples from healthy donors and cancer patients. CDR3 size: 17 residues. Germline CDR1 and CDR2: SGHRS and YFSETQ. The V gene lost 3 bases and the J gene lost 5 bases, with 23 bases spanning the gap. Sequencing used immunoSEQ multiplex PCR; TCRdb keeps in-frame clones, though not all of them. The sample includes roughly 160,000 clones, over 95% seen only once; the top ten take just over 1%. The source material was blood. The chain uses TRBV5-1 and TRBJ1-2, with D possibly being TRBD1 (6 bases). This TCR was sampled from a woman in her twenties or thirties in good health. The CDR3 sequence is CASSWGTNYRDPYGYTF. In DNA form, the CDR3 reads TGCGCCAGCAGCTGGGGAACAAACTACAGGGATCCTTATGGCTACACCTTC.